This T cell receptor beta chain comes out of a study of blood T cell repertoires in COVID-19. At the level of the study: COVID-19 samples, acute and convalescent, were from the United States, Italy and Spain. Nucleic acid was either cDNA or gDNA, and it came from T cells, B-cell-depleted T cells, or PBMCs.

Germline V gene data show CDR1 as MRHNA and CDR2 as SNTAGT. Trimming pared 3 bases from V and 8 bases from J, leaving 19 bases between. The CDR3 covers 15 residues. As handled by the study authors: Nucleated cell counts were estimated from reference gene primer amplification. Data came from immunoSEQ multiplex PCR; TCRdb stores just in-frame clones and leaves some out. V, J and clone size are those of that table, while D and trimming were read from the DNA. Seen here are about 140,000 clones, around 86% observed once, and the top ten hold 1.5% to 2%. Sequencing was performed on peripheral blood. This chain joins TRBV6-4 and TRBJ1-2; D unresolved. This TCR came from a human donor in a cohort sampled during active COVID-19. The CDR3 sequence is CASSEESEGASGYTF. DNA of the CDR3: TGTGCCAGCAGTGAAGAATCGGAGGGAGCGAGCGGCTACACCTTC.